This entry lists 27 T cell receptor beta chains sequenced from one sample in a study of T cells expressing NK-cell markers. TCRdb reanalyzed the 5' RACE reads, giving one entry per CDR3 protein sequence and no DNA. The sample holds 550,000 to 600,000 distinct CDR3 sequences. Sequences were obtained from blood T cells: a sorted CD56 or NKG2C T cell subset, CD4+ or CD8+ T cells, or bulk PBMC T cells (not recorded which). The receptors derive from a man aged 18 to 30 in good health.

This chain joins TRBV10-3 and TRBJ2-5; TCRdb indicates TRBD1, and absent DNA this call remains unverified. Germline values: CDR1 ENHRY, CDR2 SYGVKD. This CDR3 has 15 amino acids. CDR3 region: CAISEGGQGDGTQYF.

The gene calls are TRBV11-2 and TRBJ2-7; with no DNA, the TCRdb D assignment of TRBD1 cannot be verified. CDR1 is SGHAT and CDR2 is FQNNGV in the germline V gene. CDR3 length: 17 amino acids. CDR3 loop: CASSLEVGATSSYEQYF.

The V gene is TRBV29-1, the J gene TRBJ2-5; lacking DNA, the TRBD1 call made by TCRdb goes unchecked. Germline-derived CDR1 and CDR2 are SQVTM and ANQGSEA. CDR3 length: 13 amino acids. The CDR3 loop is CSAGGGGAETQYF.

The V call is TRBV12-3 or TRBV12-4, the J call TRBJ2-5; as DNA is missing, the TRBD1 call by TCRdb cannot be tested. This CDR3 is 15 amino acids long. CDR3 sequence reads: CASRSLMWEKETQYF.

V and J are TRBV20-1 and TRBJ2-3. In germline, CDR1 is DFQATT, CDR2 SNEGSKA (reference sequence). This CDR3 is 15 amino acids long. The CDR3 region is CSARDLGKNTDTQYF.

The rearrangement joins TRBV12-3 or TRBV12-4 to TRBJ2-4; TCRdb gives TRBD1 as the D gene, but with no DNA this cannot be confirmed. CDR3 size: 16 residues. This CDR3 reads CASSFGQGGPLVIQYF.

The chain couples TRBV12-3 or TRBV12-4 to TRBJ2-1. The CDR3 covers 14 residues. The CDR3 sequence is CASRVETVGGEQFF.

CDR3 sequence reads: CASSLSGSVDEQFF. This rearrangement joins TRBV6-4 to TRBJ2-1; the TCRdb D gene call, TRBD2, has no DNA to confirm it. CDR1 and CDR2 (germline): MRHNA, SNTAGT. CDR3 length equals 14 residues.

The gene calls are TRBV14 and TRBJ1-2; TCRdb names TRBD1, which stays unverified in the absence of DNA. This CDR3 has 15 residues. Germline lookup yields CDR1 SGHDN and CDR2 FVKESK. CDR3 amino acids: CASSQVDRGHYGYTF.

The rearrangement uses TRBV5-1 and TRBJ2-1; TCRdb's D call of TRBD2 is untestable without DNA. This CDR3 is 12 amino acids long. The germline CDR1 and CDR2 sequences are SGHRS and YFSETQ. This chain's CDR3 is CASSLEFGGAFF.

The chain is built from TRBV10-2 and TRBJ2-2; the D gene TCRdb calls, TRBD2, cannot be checked with no DNA. This CDR3 contains 16 residues. CDR1 WSHSY and CDR2 SAAADI come from the germline V gene. This CDR3 reads CASLYGTSGSNGELFF.

This chain uses TRBV20-1 with TRBJ2-1; TCRdb's D gene call, TRBD1, goes unchecked for lack of DNA. Germline CDR1 is DFQATT and CDR2 is SNEGSKA (reference sequence). The CDR3 loop spans 17 amino acids. CDR3 sequence reads: CSARRNLDAQNYNEQFF.

This chain links TRBV15 with TRBJ2-5. Germline V gives CDR1 LNHNV, CDR2 YYDKDF (reference sequence). The CDR3 consists of 15 residues. CDR3 region: CATSSGSFTRETQYF.

The chain couples TRBV29-1 to TRBJ1-4; TCRdb selects TRBD1, and the lack of DNA leaves this call unchecked. Germline V gives CDR1 SQVTM, CDR2 ANQGSEA. The CDR3 covers 12 residues. CDR3 amino acids: CSVNLRGEKLFF.

CDR3 in amino acids: CASSIEGHKDQPQHF. The chain employs TRBV19 and TRBJ1-5; the TRBD1 assignment by TCRdb is unverifiable without DNA. The CDR3 consists of 15 residues. Germline CDR1 LNHDA, CDR2 SQIVND (reference sequence). The full variable domain, completed using reference TRBV19 and TRBJ1-5, is DGGITQSPKYLFRKEGQNVTLSCEQNLNHDAMYWYRQDPGQGLRLIYYSQIVNDFQKGDIAEGYSVSREKKESFPLTVTSAQKNPTAFYLCASSIEGHKDQPQHFGDGTRLSIL.

This rearrangement joins TRBV29-1 to TRBJ1-4; TCRdb reports TRBD1, a call that lacks DNA to check it against. The CDR3 sequence is 15 residues long. Germline values: CDR1 SQVTM, CDR2 ANQGSEA. CDR3 residues: CSVEAGVPTNEKLFF. The full variable domain, with the rest looked up from reference TRBV29-1 and TRBJ1-4, is SAVISQKPSRDICQRGTSLTIQCQVDSQVTMMFWYRQQPGQSLTLIATANQGSEATYESGFVIDKFPISRPNLTFSTLTVSNMSPEDSSIYLCSVEAGVPTNEKLFFGSGTQLSVL.

V usage is TRBV29-1 and J usage is TRBJ2-2. Germline V lookup: CDR1 SQVTM, CDR2 ANQGSEA. The CDR3 has 12 amino acids. CDR3 in amino acids: CSVGGIFGELFF.

The chain couples TRBV7-2 to TRBJ1-6; TCRdb's D gene call, TRBD1, goes unchecked for lack of DNA. This CDR3 contains 15 residues. Germline CDR1 and CDR2: SGHTA and FQGNSA. CDR3 sequence reads: CASSLAGTGYSPLHF.

The rearrangement joins TRBV19 to TRBJ2-1; TCRdb's D gene call, TRBD2, goes unchecked for lack of DNA. Germline values: CDR1 LNHDA, CDR2 SQIVND (reference sequence). The CDR3 extends over 15 amino acids. Here the CDR3 reads CASSLAGVSSNEQFF.

The chain joins TRBV7-8 to TRBJ1-5; lacking DNA, the TRBD1 call made by TCRdb goes unchecked. Germline V gene data show CDR1 as SGHVS and CDR2 as FQNEAQ. The CDR3 has 15 amino acids. The CDR3 spells CASRSGTGEYQPQHF.

The chain uses TRBV27 and TRBJ2-3; TCRdb's D call, TRBD1, is unchecked because there is no DNA. The CDR3 runs to 15 residues. CDR1 and CDR2 (germline): MNHEY, SMNVEV (reference sequence). The CDR3 region is CASSPPSRVPDTQYF.

V gene TRBV7-8 combines with J gene TRBJ2-3; TCRdb's assignment of TRBD1 cannot be checked, as there is no DNA. In germline, CDR1 is SGHVS, CDR2 FQNEAQ. The CDR3 has 15 residues. The chain's CDR3 is CASSTTGGRGDTQYF. The variable domain in full, with the rest retrieved from reference TRBV7-8 and TRBJ2-3, is GAGVSQSPRYKVAKRGQDVALRCDPISGHVSLFWYQQALGQGPEFLTYFQNEAQLDKSGLPSDRFFAERPEGSVSTLKIQRTQQEDSAVYLCASSTTGGRGDTQYFGPGTRLTVL.

The chain recombines TRBV20-1 with TRBJ2-1; the D call from TCRdb, TRBD2, cannot be confirmed without DNA. Germline CDR1 DFQATT, CDR2 SNEGSKA (reference sequence). The CDR3 has 13 residues. The CDR3 here is CGGRDWTYNEQFF.

V and J are TRBV7-9 and TRBJ2-7. CDR3 length: 12 residues. Looked up from germline, CDR1 is SEHNR and CDR2 is FQNEAQ (reference sequence). The CDR3 reads CASSKEPYEQYF.

V and J are TRBV7-3 and TRBJ2-3. This CDR3 has 12 residues. Germline CDR1 reads SGHTA; CDR2 reads FQGTGA. CDR3 residues: CASSLAGYQQYF.

The chain employs TRBV9 and TRBJ1-1; TCRdb names TRBD1, which stays unverified in the absence of DNA. Germline values: CDR1 SGDLS, CDR2 YYNGEE. The CDR3 is 16 amino acids. This CDR3 reads CASSGGDRQALIRAFF.

This rearrangement joins TRBV7-2 to TRBJ2-3; lacking DNA, the TRBD1 call made by TCRdb goes unchecked. From germline, CDR1 is SGHTA and CDR2 FQGNSA. The CDR3 is 15 amino acids. This CDR3 reads CASSFDRKAQDTQYF.